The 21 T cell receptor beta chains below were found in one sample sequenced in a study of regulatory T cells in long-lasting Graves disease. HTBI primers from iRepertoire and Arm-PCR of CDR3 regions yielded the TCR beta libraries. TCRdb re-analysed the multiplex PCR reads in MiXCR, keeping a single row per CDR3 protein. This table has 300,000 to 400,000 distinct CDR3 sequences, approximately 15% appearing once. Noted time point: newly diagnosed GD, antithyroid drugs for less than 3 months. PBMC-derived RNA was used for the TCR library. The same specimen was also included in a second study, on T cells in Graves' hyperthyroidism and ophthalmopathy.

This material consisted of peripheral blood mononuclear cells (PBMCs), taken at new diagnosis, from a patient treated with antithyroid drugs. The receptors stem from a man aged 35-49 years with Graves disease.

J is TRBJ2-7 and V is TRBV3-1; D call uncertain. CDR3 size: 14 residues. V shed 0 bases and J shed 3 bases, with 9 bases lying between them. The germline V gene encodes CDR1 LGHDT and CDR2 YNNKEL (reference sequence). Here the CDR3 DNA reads TGTGCCAGCAGCCAAGATAGCAGGCTCTACGAGCAGTACTTC. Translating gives CASSQDSRLYEQYF.

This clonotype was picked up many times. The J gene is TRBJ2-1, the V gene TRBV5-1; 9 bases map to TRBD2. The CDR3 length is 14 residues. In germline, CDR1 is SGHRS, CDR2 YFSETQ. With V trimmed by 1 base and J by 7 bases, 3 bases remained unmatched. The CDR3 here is CASSLPSGGNEQFF. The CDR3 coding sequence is TGCGCCAGCAGCTTGCCCAGCGGGGGGAATGAGCAGTTCTTC.

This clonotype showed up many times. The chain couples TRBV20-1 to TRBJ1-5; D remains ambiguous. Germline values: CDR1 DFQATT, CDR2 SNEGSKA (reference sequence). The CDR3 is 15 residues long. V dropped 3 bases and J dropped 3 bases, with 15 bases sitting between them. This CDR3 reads CSARAAGRDNQPQHF. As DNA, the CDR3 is TGCAGTGCTAGGGCGGCAGGTCGGGACAATCAGCCCCAGCATTTT.

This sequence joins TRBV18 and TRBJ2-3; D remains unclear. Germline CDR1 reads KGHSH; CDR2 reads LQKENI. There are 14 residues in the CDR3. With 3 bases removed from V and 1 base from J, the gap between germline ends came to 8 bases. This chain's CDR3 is CASSPPPRTDTQYF. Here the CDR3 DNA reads TGTGCCAGCTCACCTCCTCCCCGCACAGATACGCAGTATTTT.

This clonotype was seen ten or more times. The CDR3 sequence: CASSRTSGGSSYEQYF. The DNA for the CDR3 is TGTGCCAGTAGTAGGACTAGCGGGGGGTCCTCCTACGAGCAGTACTTC. V usage is TRBV19 and J usage is TRBJ2-7, with 14 bases fitting TRBD2. V dropped 4 bases and J dropped 0; count of bases not matched to a gene: 2. The CDR3 has 16 residues. Germline-derived CDR1 and CDR2 are LNHDA and SQIVND (reference sequence).

CDR3 residues: CASSPTGQGRETQYF. The CDR3 nucleotides are TGTGCCAGCAGCCCCACAGGACAGGGACGGGAGACCCAGTACTTC. V and J are TRBV7-8 and TRBJ2-5, with 8 bases lining up with TRBD1. CDR1 and CDR2 (germline): SGHVS, FQNEAQ. This CDR3 has 15 residues. Trimming at V came to 5 bases and at J to 5 bases, leaving 10 bases not matched to a gene.

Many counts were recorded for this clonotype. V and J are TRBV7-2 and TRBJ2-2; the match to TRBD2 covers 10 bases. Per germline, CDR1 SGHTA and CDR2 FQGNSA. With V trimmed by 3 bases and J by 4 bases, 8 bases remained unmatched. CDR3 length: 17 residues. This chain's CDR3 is CASSFTAGGPSTGELFF. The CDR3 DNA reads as TGTGCCAGCAGCTTTACAGCGGGGGGGCCTAGCACCGGGGAGCTGTTTTTT.

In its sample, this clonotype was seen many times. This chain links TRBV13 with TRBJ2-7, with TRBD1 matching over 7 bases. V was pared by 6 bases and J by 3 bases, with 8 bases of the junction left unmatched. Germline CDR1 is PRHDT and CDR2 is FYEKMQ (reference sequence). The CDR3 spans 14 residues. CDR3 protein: CASRRTGRYYEQYF. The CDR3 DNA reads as TGTGCCAGCAGGAGGACAGGACGATACTACGAGCAGTACTTC. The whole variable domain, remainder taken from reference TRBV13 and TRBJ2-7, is AAGVIQSPRHLIKEKRETATLKCYPIPRHDTVYWYQQGPGQDPQFLISFYEKMQSDKGSIPDRFSAQQFSDYHSELNMSSLELGDSALYFCASRRTGRYYEQYFGPGTRLTVT.

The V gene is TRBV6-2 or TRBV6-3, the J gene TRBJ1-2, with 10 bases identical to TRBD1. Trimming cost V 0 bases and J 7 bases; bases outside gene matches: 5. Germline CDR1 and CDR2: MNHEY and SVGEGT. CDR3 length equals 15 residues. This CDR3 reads CASSYSGQGIGGYTF. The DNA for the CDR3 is TGTGCCAGCAGTTACTCGGGACAGGGGATTGGTGGCTACACCTTC.

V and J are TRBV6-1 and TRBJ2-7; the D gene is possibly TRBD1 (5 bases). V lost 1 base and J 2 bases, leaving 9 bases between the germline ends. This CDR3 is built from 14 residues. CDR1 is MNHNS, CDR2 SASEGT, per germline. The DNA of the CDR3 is TGTGCCAGCAGTGAAGGGGGCAGGACCTACGAGCAGTACTTC. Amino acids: CASSEGGRTYEQYF.

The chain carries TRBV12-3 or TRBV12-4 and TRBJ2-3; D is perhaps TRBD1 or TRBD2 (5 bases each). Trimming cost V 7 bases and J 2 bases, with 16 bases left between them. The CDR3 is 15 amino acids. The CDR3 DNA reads TGTGCCAGCATACCCTTCGGGACGCCCACAGATACGCAGTATTTT. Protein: CASIPFGTPTDTQYF.

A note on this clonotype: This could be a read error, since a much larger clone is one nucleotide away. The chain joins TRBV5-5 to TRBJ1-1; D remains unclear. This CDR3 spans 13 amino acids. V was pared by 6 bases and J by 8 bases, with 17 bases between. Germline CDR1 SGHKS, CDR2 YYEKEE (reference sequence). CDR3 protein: CASNSHESTEAFF. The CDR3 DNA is TGTGCCAGCAACTCGCACGAATCAACCGAAGCTTTCTTT.

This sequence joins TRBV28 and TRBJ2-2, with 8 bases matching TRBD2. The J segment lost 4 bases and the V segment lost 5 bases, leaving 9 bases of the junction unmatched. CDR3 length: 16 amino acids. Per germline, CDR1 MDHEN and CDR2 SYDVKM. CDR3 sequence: CASSLTGGAGTGELFF. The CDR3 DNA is TGTGCCAGCAGTCTTACCGGGGGGGCGGGCACCGGGGAGCTGTTTTTT.

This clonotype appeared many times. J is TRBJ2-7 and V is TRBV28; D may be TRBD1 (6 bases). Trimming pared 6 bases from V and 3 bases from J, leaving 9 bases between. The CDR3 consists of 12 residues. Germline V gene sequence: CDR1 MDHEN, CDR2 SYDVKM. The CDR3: CASSGQLYEQYF. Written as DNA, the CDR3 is TGTGCCAGCAGCGGACAGCTCTACGAGCAGTACTTC.

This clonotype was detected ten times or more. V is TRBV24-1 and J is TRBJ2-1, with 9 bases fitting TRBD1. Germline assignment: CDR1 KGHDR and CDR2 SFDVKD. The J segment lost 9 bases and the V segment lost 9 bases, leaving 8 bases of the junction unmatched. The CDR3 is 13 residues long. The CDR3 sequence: CATGTGKVGEQFF. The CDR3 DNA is TGTGCCACCGGGACAGGGAAGGTCGGTGAGCAGTTCTTC.

CDR3: CASSFRGIEDDGYTF. The CDR3 DNA sequence: TGCGCCAGCAGCTTCCGGGGAATTGAGGACGATGGCTACACCTTC. The chain carries TRBV5-1 and TRBJ1-2, with D hard to call. Trimming stripped 2 bases from V and 6 bases from J, with 17 bases between. The CDR3 covers 15 residues. The germline gives CDR1 SGHRS, CDR2 YFSETQ.

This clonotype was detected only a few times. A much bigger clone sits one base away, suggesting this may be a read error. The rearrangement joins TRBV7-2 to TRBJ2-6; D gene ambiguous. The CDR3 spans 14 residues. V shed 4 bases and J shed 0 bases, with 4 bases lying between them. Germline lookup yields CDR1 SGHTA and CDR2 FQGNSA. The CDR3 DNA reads TGTGCCAGCAGCTACGACTCTGGGGCCAACGTCCTGACTTTC. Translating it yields CASSYDSGANVLTF.

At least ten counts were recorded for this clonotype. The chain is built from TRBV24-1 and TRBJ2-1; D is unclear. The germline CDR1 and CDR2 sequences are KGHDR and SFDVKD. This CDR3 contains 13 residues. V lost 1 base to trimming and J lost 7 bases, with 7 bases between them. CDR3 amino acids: CATSDFSANEQFF. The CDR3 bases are TGTGCCACCAGTGATTTTTCGGCAAATGAGCAGTTCTTC.

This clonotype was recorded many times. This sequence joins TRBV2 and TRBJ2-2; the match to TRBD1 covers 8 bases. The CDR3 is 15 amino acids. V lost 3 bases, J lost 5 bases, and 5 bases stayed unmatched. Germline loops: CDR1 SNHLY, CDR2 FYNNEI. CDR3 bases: TGTGCCAGCAGTGACCCCGGACAGGGTACCGGGGAGCTGTTTTTT. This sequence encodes CASSDPGQGTGELFF.

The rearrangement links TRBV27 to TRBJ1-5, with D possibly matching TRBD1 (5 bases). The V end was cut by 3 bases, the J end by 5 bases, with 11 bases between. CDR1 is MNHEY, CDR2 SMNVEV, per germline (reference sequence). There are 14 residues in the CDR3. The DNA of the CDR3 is TGTGCCAGCAGTTTCCGAGGGGTCGATCAGCCCCAGCATTTT. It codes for CASSFRGVDQPQHF.

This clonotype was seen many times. The CDR3 spells CASSQDRGTGELFF. The CDR3 region has the DNA TGCGCCAGCAGCCAGGACAGGGGCACCGGGGAGCTGTTTTTT. The chain links TRBV5-1 to TRBJ2-2, with 9 bases fitting TRBD1. The V gene's germline CDR1 is SGHRS and CDR2 YFSETQ. V dropped 4 bases and J dropped 4; count of bases not matched to a gene: 2. The CDR3 runs 14 residues. Based on the CDR3 plus reference TRBV5-1 and TRBJ2-2, the full variable domain is KAGVTQTPRYLIKTRGQQVTLSCSPISGHRSVSWYQQTPGQGLQFLFEYFSETQRNKGNFPGRFSGRQFSNSRSEMNVSTLELGDSALYLCASSQDRGTGELFFGEGSRLTVL.